This TCR beta chain is drawn from a study of shared clonotypes between healthy human individuals. Study summary: Three plates were used per donor for CD4 naive, three for CD4 memory, two for CD8 naive and one for CD8 memory.

In the sorted-subset replicate PCRs, approximately 200 ng DNA, roughly 29,000 T cell genomes, was used. TCRdb's table, derived via immunoSEQ multiplex PCR, lists solely in-frame clones and lacks some. Found here are approximately 1.5 million clones, roughly 98.5% of them singletons; the top ten hold approximately 0.38%. This CDR3 has 14 residues. Germline values: CDR1 SEHNR, CDR2 FQNEAQ (reference sequence). V shed 9 bases and J shed 4 bases, with 17 bases lying between them. Study results and limitations: All-four-donor shared clonotypes had higher generation probabilities than non-shared clonotypes did.

The study enrolled healthy HIV-negative adults without recent acute infections or vaccinations as donors. In the case of this clone: The antigen is unknown.

This sequence was found in a man aged 25 to 40 in good health. Sequencing input: naive CD4+ T cells sorted from blood. Subset given: CD45RA+ positively selected. The chain couples TRBV7-9 to TRBJ2-3; D uncertain. CDR3 in amino acids: CASVPGQAPDTQYF. CDR3 sequence (DNA): TGTGCCAGTGTCCCGGGCCAAGCTCCAGATACGCAGTATTTT. The full variable domain, with the rest looked up from reference TRBV7-9 and TRBJ2-3, is DTGVSQNPRHKITKRGQNVTFRCDPISEHNRLYWYRQTLGQGPEFLTYFQNEAQLEKSRLLSDRFSAERPKGSFSTLEIQRTEQGDSAMYLCASVPGQAPDTQYFGPGTRLTVL.